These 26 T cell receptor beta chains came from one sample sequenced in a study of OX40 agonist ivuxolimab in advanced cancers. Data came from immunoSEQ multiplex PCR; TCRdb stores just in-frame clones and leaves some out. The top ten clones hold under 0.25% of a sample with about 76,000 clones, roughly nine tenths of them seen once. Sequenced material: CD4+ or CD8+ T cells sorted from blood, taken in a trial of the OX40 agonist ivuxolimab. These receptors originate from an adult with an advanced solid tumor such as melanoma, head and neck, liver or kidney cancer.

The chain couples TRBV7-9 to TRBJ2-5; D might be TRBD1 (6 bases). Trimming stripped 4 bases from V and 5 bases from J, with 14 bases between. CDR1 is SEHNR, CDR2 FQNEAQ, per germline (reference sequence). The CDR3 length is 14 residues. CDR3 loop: CASSSYGGAETQYF. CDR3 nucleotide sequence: TGTGCCAGCAGCTCATATGGGGGCGCGGAGACCCAGTACTTC. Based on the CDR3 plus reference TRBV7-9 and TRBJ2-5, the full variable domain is DTGVSQNPRHKITKRGQNVTFRCDPISEHNRLYWYRQTLGQGPEFLTYFQNEAQLEKSRLLSDRFSAERPKGSFSTLEIQRTEQGDSAMYLCASSSYGGAETQYFGPGTRLLVL.

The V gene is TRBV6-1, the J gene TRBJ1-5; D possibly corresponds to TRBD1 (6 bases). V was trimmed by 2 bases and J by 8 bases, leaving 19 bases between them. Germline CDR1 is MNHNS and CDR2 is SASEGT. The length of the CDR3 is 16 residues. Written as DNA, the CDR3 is TGTGCCAGCAGTGAAAGAATAGGGGGGAGTGGAGAGCCCCAGCATTTT. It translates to CASSERIGGSGEPQHF.

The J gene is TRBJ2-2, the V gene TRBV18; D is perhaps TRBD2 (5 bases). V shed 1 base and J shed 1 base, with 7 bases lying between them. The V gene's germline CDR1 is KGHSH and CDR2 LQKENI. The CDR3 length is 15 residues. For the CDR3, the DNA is TGTGCCAGCTCACCACAGGCGGGGAACACCGGGGAGCTGTTTTTT. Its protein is CASSPQAGNTGELFF.

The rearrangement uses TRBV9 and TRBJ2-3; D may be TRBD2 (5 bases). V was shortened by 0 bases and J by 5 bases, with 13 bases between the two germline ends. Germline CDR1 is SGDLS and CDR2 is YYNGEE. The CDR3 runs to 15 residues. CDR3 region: CASSVGTFGIDTQYF. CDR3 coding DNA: TGTGCCAGCAGCGTAGGAACGTTCGGGATAGATACGCAGTATTTT. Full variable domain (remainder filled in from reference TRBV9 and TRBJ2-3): DSGVTQTPKHLITATGQRVTLRCSPRSGDLSVYWYQQSLDQGLQFLIQYYNGEERAKGNILERFSAQQFPDLHSELNLSSLELGDSALYFCASSVGTFGIDTQYFGPGTRLTVL.

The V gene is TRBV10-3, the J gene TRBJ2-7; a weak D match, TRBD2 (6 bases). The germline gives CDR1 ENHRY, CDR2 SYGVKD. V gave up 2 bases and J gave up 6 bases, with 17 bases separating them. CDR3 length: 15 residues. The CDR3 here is CAISEPGRLTFEQYF. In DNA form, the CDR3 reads TGTGCCATCAGTGAGCCTGGGAGGTTAACATTCGAGCAGTACTTC.

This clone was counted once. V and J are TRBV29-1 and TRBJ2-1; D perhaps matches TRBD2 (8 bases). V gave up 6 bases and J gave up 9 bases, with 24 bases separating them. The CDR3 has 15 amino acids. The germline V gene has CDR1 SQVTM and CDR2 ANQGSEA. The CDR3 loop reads CSVSGGSGGWGEQFF. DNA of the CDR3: TGCAGCGTCTCAGGGGGGAGCGGGGGTTGGGGTGAGCAGTTCTTC.

The CDR3 region is CASTDLDSGLNEQFF. For the CDR3, the DNA is TGTGCCAGTACCGATCTGGACAGTGGTCTCAATGAGCAGTTCTTC. This sequence joins TRBV19 and TRBJ2-1; a weak D match, TRBD1 (6 bases). V was trimmed by 7 bases and J by 6 bases, leaving 19 bases between them. From germline, CDR1 is LNHDA and CDR2 SQIVND (reference sequence). This CDR3 is 15 amino acids long.

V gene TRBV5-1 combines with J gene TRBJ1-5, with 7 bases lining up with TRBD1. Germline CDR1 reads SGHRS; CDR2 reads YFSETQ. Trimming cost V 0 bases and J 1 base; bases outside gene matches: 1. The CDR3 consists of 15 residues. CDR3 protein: CASSLAGGSNQPQHF. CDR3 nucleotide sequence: TGCGCCAGCAGCTTGGCAGGGGGGAGCAATCAGCCCCAGCATTTT.

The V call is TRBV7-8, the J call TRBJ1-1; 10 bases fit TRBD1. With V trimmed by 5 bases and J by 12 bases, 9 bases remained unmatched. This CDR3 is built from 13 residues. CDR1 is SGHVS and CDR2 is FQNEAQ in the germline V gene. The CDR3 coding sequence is TGTGCCAGCAGCCCCATGACAGGGGGCATAACTTTCTTT. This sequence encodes CASSPMTGGITFF.

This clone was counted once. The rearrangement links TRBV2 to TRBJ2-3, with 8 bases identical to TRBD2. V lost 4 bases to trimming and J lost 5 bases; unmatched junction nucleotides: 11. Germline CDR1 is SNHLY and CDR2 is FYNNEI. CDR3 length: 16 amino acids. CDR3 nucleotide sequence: TGTGCCAGCAGTGGTAGTCCGGGGGGGCGCAAAGATACGCAGTATTTT. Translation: CASSGSPGGRKDTQYF. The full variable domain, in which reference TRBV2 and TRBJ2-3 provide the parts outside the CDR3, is EPEVTQTPSHQVTQMGQEVILRCVPISNHLYFYWYRQILGQKVEFLVSFYNNEISEKSEIFDDQFSVERPDGSNFTLKIRSTKLEDSAMYFCASSGSPGGRKDTQYFGPGTRLTVL.

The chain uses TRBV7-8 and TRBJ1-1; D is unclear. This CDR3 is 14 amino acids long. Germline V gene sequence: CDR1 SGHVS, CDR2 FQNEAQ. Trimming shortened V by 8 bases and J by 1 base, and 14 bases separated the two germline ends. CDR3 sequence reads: CASDRGLGNTEAFF. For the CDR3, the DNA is TGTGCCAGCGACCGAGGTCTAGGGAACACTGAAGCTTTCTTT.

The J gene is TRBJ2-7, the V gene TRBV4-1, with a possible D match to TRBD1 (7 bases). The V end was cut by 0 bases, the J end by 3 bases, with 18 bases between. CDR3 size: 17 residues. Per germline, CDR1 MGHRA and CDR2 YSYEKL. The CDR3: CASSQDGDSRTGYEQYF. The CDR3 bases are TGCGCCAGCAGCCAAGATGGGGACTCAAGGACAGGCTACGAGCAGTACTTC.

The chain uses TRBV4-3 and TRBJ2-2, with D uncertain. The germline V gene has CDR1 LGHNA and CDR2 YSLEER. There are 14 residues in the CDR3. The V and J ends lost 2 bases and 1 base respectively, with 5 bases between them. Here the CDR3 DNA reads TGCGCCAGCAGCCAAACCTGGAACACCGGGGAGCTGTTTTTT. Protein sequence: CASSQTWNTGELFF.

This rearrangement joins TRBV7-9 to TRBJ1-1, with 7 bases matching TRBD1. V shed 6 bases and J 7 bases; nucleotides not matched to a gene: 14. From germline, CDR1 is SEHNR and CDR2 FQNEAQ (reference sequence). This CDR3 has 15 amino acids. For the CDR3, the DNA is TGTGCCAGCAGATCCCGAGCGGGACAGACCTATGAAGCTTTCTTT. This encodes CASRSRAGQTYEAFF.

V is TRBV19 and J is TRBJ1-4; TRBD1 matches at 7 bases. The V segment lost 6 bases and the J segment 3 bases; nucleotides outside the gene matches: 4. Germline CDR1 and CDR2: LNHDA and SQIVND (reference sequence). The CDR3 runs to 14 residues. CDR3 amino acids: CASRRQGANEKLFF. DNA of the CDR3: TGTGCCAGTAGACGTCAGGGGGCTAATGAAAAACTGTTTTTT. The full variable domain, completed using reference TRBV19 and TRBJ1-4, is DGGITQSPKYLFRKEGQNVTLSCEQNLNHDAMYWYRQDPGQGLRLIYYSQIVNDFQKGDIAEGYSVSREKKESFPLTVTSAQKNPTAFYLCASRRQGANEKLFFGSGTQLSVL.

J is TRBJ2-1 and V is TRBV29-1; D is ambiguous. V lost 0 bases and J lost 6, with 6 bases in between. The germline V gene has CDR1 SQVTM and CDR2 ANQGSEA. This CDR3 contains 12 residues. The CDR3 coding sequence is TGCAGCGTTGAAGATATGGGCAATGAGCAGTTCTTC. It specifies CSVEDMGNEQFF.

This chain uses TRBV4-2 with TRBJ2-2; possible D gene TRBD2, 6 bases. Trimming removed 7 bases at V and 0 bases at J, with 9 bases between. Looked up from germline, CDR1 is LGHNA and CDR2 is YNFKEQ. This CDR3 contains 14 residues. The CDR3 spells CASTRGTNTGELFF. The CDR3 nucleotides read TGTGCCAGCACCCGGGGGACGAACACCGGGGAGCTGTTTTTT.

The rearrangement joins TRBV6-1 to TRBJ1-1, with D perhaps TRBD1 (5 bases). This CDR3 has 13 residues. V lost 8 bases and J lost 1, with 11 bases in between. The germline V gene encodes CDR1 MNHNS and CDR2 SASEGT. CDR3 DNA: TGTGCCAGCCGGTGGGGCCAGAACACTGAAGCTTTCTTT. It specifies CASRWGQNTEAFF.

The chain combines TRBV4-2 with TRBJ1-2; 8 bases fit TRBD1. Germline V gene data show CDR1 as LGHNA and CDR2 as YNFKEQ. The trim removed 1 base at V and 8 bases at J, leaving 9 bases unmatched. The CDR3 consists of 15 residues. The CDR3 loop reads CASSQVTGGNFGYTF. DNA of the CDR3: TGTGCCAGCAGCCAAGTTACAGGGGGTAACTTCGGCTACACCTTC.

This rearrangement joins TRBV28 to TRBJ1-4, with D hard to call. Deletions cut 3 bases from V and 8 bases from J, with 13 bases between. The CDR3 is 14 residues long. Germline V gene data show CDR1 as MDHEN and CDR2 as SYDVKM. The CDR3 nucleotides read TGTGCCAGCAGTTTTTGGCAGCTCAAGGAAAAACTGTTTTTT. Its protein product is CASSFWQLKEKLFF.

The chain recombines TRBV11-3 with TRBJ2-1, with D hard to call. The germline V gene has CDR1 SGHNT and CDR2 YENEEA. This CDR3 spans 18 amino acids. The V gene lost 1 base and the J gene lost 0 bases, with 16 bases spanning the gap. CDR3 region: CASSLGSSSLSSYNEQFF. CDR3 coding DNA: TGTGCCAGCAGCTTAGGAAGTAGTAGCCTGAGCTCCTACAATGAGCAGTTCTTC.

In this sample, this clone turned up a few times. This CDR3 is CASSQGTGWNTEAFF. The CDR3 DNA sequence: TGTGCCAGCAGCCAAGGTACAGGGTGGAACACTGAAGCTTTCTTT. This chain joins TRBV4-2 and TRBJ1-1; possible D gene TRBD1, 6 bases. From germline, CDR1 is LGHNA and CDR2 YNFKEQ. The CDR3 has 15 residues. V lost 1 base and J lost 1, with 10 bases in between.

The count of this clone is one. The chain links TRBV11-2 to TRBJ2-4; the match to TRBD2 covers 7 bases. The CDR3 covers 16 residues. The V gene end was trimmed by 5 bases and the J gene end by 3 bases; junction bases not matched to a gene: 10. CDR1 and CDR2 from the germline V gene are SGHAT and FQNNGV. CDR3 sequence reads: CASSRGGGGSKNIQYF. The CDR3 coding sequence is TGTGCCAGCAGCCGGGGCGGGGGAGGAAGCAAAAACATTCAGTACTTC.

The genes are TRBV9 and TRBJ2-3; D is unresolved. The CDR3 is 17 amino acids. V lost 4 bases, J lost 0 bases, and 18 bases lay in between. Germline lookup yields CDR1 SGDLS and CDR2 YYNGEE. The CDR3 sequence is CASSQSTGPYSTDTQYF. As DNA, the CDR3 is TGTGCCAGCAGCCAATCGACTGGACCCTATAGCACAGATACGCAGTATTTT.

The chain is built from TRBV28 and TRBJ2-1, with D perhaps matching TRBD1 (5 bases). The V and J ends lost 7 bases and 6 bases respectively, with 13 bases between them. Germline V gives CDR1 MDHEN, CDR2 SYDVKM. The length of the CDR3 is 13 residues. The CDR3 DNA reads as TGTGCCAGCACCCCGGGCAGGGTCAATGAGCAGTTCTTC. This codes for CASTPGRVNEQFF.

DNA of the CDR3: TGCGCCAGCAGCCAAACTAACTATGGCTACACCTTC. It yields the protein CASSQTNYGYTF. The chain carries TRBV5-1 and TRBJ1-2; D remains ambiguous. The ends were cut back, 4 bases at V and 0 bases at J, with 4 bases in the middle. The CDR3 length is 12 residues. CDR1 is SGHRS and CDR2 is YFSETQ in the germline V gene.